This T cell receptor beta chain derives from a study of regulatory T cells in long-lasting Graves disease. Documented time point: persistent/refractory GD, antithyroid drugs over 5 years with positive TRAb. PBMCs were the source of the RNA used for TCR sequencing. The V gene's germline CDR1 is MDHEN and CDR2 SYDVKM. This CDR3 is built from 14 residues. Trimming stripped 7 bases from V and 0 bases from J, with 9 bases between. Both iRepertoire HTBI primers and Arm-PCR of CDR3 regions were used to build the TCR beta libraries. Using its own MiXCR run on the multiplex PCR reads, TCRdb lists one record per CDR3 protein. The data hold about 470,000 distinct CDR3 sequences, with 20% to 25% observed a single time. There are many counts of this clonotype.

This TCR came from a female donor with Graves disease. The genes are TRBV28 and TRBJ2-2, with D perhaps TRBD2 (6 bases). The sequencing used peripheral blood mononuclear cells (PBMCs), collected when the disease was refractory, from a patient treated with antithyroid drugs. CDR3 residues: CASTGLSNTGELFF. The CDR3 DNA reads as TGTGCCAGCACCGGACTATCGAACACCGGGGAGCTGTTTTTT.